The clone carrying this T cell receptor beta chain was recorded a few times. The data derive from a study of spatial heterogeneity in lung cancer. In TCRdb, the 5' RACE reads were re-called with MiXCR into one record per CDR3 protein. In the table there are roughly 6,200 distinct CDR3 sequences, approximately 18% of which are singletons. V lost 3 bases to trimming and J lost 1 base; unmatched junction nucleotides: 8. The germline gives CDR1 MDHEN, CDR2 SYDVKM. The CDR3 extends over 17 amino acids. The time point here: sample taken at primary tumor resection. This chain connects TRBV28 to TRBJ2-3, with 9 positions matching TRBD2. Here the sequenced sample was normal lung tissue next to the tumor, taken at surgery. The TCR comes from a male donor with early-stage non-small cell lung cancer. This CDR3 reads CASSLALWTSGTDTQYF. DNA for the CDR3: TGTGCCAGCAGTTTGGCACTCTGGACTAGCGGCACAGATACGCAGTATTTT.